This entry concerns a single TCR beta chain. Its antigen is undetermined. The sample belongs to a study of CD8 T cells in Susac syndrome. Broader study findings: In its TCR sequencing and HLA analysis, the study acknowledged that the number of individuals was relatively small. The CD4+ T cell repertoires in Susac syndrome were not clonally expanded.

After extraction with the RNeasy kit, about 0.45 to 1 ug of the RNA was reverse transcribed using random hexamers. The CDR3 of TCR beta was amplified by immunoSEQ multiplex PCR across 54 Vbeta and 13 Jbeta. TCRdb re-derived calls from the immunoSEQ multiplex PCR reads in MiXCR, one entry per CDR3 protein. Here the sample spans about 150,000 distinct CDR3 sequences, 85% to 95% being singletons. The CD8+ and CD4+ T cells were negatively isolated, with the TEMRA cells enriched by FACS. Input material: CD4+ T cells from PBMCs. The TCR sequence derives from a human donor with Susac syndrome.

The CDR3 loop reads CSVPRSDTQYF. The CDR3 DNA sequence: TGCAGCGTTCCCCGATCGGATACGCAGTATTTT. This sequence joins TRBV29-1 and TRBJ2-3; unclear D gene. The length of the CDR3 is 11 residues. Trimming pared 5 bases from V and 6 bases from J, leaving 9 bases between. CDR1 SQVTM and CDR2 ANQGSEA come from the germline V gene.